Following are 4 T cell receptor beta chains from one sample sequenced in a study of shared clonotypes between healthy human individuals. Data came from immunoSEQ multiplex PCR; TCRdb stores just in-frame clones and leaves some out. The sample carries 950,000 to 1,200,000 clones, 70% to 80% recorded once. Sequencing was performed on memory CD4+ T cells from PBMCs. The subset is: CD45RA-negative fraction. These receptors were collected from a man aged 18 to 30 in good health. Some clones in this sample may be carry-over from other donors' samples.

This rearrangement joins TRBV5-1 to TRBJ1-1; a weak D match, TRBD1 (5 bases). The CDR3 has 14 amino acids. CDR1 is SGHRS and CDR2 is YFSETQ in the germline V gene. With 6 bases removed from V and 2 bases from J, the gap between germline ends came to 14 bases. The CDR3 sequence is CASTQRGRNTEAFF. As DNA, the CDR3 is TGCGCCAGCACCCAAAGGGGCAGAAACACTGAAGCTTTCTTT.

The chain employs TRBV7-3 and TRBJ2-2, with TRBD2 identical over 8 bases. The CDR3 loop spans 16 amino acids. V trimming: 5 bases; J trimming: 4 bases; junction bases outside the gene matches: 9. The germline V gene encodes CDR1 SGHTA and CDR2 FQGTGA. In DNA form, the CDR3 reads TGTGCCAGCAGCCCTCCGGGGGGGTCGAGCACCGGGGAGCTGTTTTTT. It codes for CASSPPGGSSTGELFF.

The chain's CDR3 is CASSRGTSGSLGEQFF. CDR3 coding DNA: TGTGCCAGCAGCCGCGGGACTAGCGGGAGTTTAGGTGAGCAGTTCTTC. The chain couples TRBV11-2 to TRBJ2-1; TRBD2 aligns across 14 bases. Germline CDR1 and CDR2: SGHAT and FQNNGV. With V trimmed by 5 bases and J by 9 bases, 9 bases remained unmatched. The CDR3 extends over 16 amino acids.

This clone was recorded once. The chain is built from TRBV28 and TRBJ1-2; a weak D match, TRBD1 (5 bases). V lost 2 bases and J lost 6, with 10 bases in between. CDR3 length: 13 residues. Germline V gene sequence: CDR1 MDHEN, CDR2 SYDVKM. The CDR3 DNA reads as TGTGCCAGCAGTTTAAGGGGAGAGGATGGCTACACCTTC. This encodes CASSLRGEDGYTF.